These 25 T cell receptor beta chains were all obtained from the same sample, sequenced in a study of beta chain features in type 1 diabetes. The isolated RNA, all of it, was reverse transcribed, so expressed TCRB transcripts were what got sequenced. The table came from immunoSEQ multiplex PCR; TCRdb's copy has only in-frame clones and leaves some out. This sample has approximately 470,000 clones, with about 30% found just once. The sample comprised naive CD4+ T cells from blood. These receptors originate from a man younger than 30 in good health.

The chain couples TRBV29-1 to TRBJ2-5, with D possibly being TRBD2 (5 bases). The V and J ends lost 4 bases and 4 bases respectively, with 19 bases between them. The germline V gene has CDR1 SQVTM and CDR2 ANQGSEA. This CDR3 comprises 15 residues. The DNA of the CDR3 is TGCAGCGTTGCCCCGCGGAGGCAGTTTTCAGAGACCCAGTACTTC. Its translation is CSVAPRRQFSETQYF.

This clone appeared a few times. The chain recombines TRBV30 with TRBJ1-3, with a tentative D call TRBD1 (6 bases). CDR3 length equals 16 residues. Trimming took 0 bases from V and 0 from J, leaving 12 bases between them. CDR1 is GTSNPN and CDR2 is SVGIG in the germline V gene (reference sequence). CDR3 protein: CAWSVVGALSGNTIYF. CDR3 DNA: TGTGCCTGGAGTGTCGTGGGGGCCCTCTCTGGAAACACCATATATTTT.

This clone came up a few times. The chain's CDR3 is CASSLGTGAGETQYF. CDR3 DNA: TGCGCCAGCAGCTTGGGGACAGGGGCAGGAGAGACCCAGTACTTC. The J gene is TRBJ2-5, the V gene TRBV5-1; 9 nucleotides match TRBD1. The CDR3 contains 15 residues. Germline trimming cut 0 bases from V and 4 bases from J; bases unmatched to any gene: 4. CDR1 is SGHRS, CDR2 YFSETQ, per germline. The variable domain in full, completed from reference TRBV5-1 and TRBJ2-5, reads KAGVTQTPRYLIKTRGQQVTLSCSPISGHRSVSWYQQTPGQGLQFLFEYFSETQRNKGNFPGRFSGRQFSNSRSEMNVSTLELGDSALYLCASSLGTGAGETQYFGPGTRLLVL.

The rearrangement uses TRBV5-8 and TRBJ2-5; 14 positions match TRBD2. Germline V gives CDR1 SGHTS, CDR2 YDEGEE. The V and J ends lost 4 bases and 5 bases, in that order; junction bases with no gene match: 19. The CDR3 consists of 20 residues. The CDR3 DNA reads TGTGCCAGCAGCATACCGGGACACCAGGGACTAGCGGGAGTAGGGGAGACCCAGTACTTC. It specifies CASSIPGHQGLAGVGETQYF. The whole variable domain, remainder taken from reference TRBV5-8 and TRBJ2-5, is EAGVTQSPTHLIKTRGQQATLRCSPISGHTSVYWYQQALGLGLQFLLWYDEGEERNRGNFPPRFSGRQFPNYSSELNVNALELEDSALYLCASSIPGHQGLAGVGETQYFGPGTRLLVL.

V gene TRBV6-1 combines with J gene TRBJ2-5; no definite D call. This CDR3 is built from 10 residues. V was shortened by 1 base and J by 9 bases, with 3 bases between the two germline ends. Germline V gene data show CDR1 as MNHNS and CDR2 as SASEGT. The CDR3 is CASSEGSQYF. The CDR3 coding sequence is TGTGCCAGCAGTGAAGGGTCCCAGTACTTC.

This clone showed up just a few times. The chain combines TRBV6-1 with TRBJ2-3, with D unresolved. This CDR3 region has 14 residues. Trimming pared 2 bases from V and 6 bases from J, leaving 12 bases between. From germline, CDR1 is MNHNS and CDR2 SASEGT. The CDR3 sequence: CASSETGFGDTQYF. In DNA form, the CDR3 reads TGTGCCAGCAGTGAAACCGGGTTCGGGGATACGCAGTATTTT.

This chain joins TRBV29-1 and TRBJ2-7; D call uncertain. The CDR3 totals 10 residues. CDR1 is SQVTM, CDR2 ANQGSEA, per germline. V was shortened by 4 bases and J by 6 bases, with 7 bases between the two germline ends. As DNA, the CDR3 is TGCAGCGTTGTCACCGGCGAGCAGTACTTC. Translated, it gives CSVVTGEQYF.

This chain links TRBV9 with TRBJ2-7, with D possibly matching TRBD1 (6 bases). Trimming took 4 bases from V and 3 from J, leaving 17 bases between them. Germline V lookup: CDR1 SGDLS, CDR2 YYNGEE. CDR3 length: 15 residues. The CDR3 spells CASSKEAGAHYEQYF. The CDR3 nucleotides read TGTGCCAGCAGCAAAGAGGCAGGGGCACACTACGAGCAGTACTTC. Supplemented by reference TRBV9 and TRBJ2-7, the full variable domain reads DSGVTQTPKHLITATGQRVTLRCSPRSGDLSVYWYQQSLDQGLQFLIQYYNGEERAKGNILERFSAQQFPDLHSELNLSSLELGDSALYFCASSKEAGAHYEQYFGPGTRLTVT.

Only a few counts were recorded for this clone. CDR3 bases: TGTGCCAGCAGCTCCTTGCCGGGATCCACGCAGTATTTT. Protein: CASSSLPGSTQYF. This chain uses TRBV9 with TRBJ2-3; D is possibly TRBD2 (5 bases). Germline V gene sequence: CDR1 SGDLS, CDR2 YYNGEE. The CDR3 runs to 13 residues. V lost 4 bases and J lost 9, with 15 bases in between.

This rearrangement joins TRBV30 to TRBJ1-3; no clear D gene. Per the germline V gene, CDR1 is GTSNPN and CDR2 is SVGIG (reference sequence). This CDR3 has 13 residues. For the CDR3, the DNA is TGTGCTGTGGGGTATAACTCTGGAAACACCATATATTTT. Amino acid sequence: CAVGYNSGNTIYF.

The chain uses TRBV7-9 and TRBJ2-1; TRBD2 is a possible D gene (6 bases). This CDR3 is built from 12 residues. The germline V and J ends were trimmed by 4 bases and 14 bases, with 15 bases remaining between them. The germline CDR1 and CDR2 sequences are SEHNR and FQNEAQ (reference sequence). This chain's CDR3 is CASSSFGGLEFF. CDR3 bases: TGTGCCAGCAGCTCCTTTGGGGGGTTGGAGTTCTTC. Using reference TRBV7-9 and TRBJ2-1 for the parts outside the CDR3, the full variable domain is DTGVSQNPRHKITKRGQNVTFRCDPISEHNRLYWYRQTLGQGPEFLTYFQNEAQLEKSRLLSDRFSAERPKGSFSTLEIQRTEQGDSAMYLCASSSFGGLEFFGPGTRLTVL.

Note on this clone: The sample has other DNA sequences that encode this CDR3 too. The CDR3 DNA sequence: TGTGCCAGCAGCTCCACTAGCGAGCAGTACTTC. Protein: CASSSTSEQYF. This chain uses TRBV5-6 with TRBJ2-7, with a possible D match to TRBD2 (5 bases). There are 11 residues in the CDR3. Germline V gives CDR1 SGHDT, CDR2 YYEEEE. V was trimmed by 3 bases and J by 6 bases, leaving 7 bases between them.

J is TRBJ2-5 and V is TRBV5-1, with D unresolved. V lost 7 bases and J lost 1, with 11 bases in between. This CDR3 comprises 13 residues. CDR1 is SGHRS and CDR2 is YFSETQ in the germline V gene. Here the CDR3 reads CASRPGVQETQYF. The CDR3 region has the DNA TGCGCCAGCCGTCCCGGAGTCCAAGAGACCCAGTACTTC. The full variable domain, in which reference TRBV5-1 and TRBJ2-5 provide the parts outside the CDR3, is KAGVTQTPRYLIKTRGQQVTLSCSPISGHRSVSWYQQTPGQGLQFLFEYFSETQRNKGNFPGRFSGRQFSNSRSEMNVSTLELGDSALYLCASRPGVQETQYFGPGTRLLVL.

This chain links TRBV5-1 with TRBJ2-5; 7 nucleotides match TRBD2. CDR1 and CDR2 (germline): SGHRS, YFSETQ. The CDR3 runs 15 residues. Unmatched junction bases numbered 7, after V lost 1 base and J lost 4 bases. CDR3 DNA sequence: TGCGCCAGCAGCTTGAGGGCTAGCGGTATAGAGACCCAGTACTTC. It codes for CASSLRASGIETQYF.

The V call is TRBV7-6, the J call TRBJ2-3, with D unclear. Germline CDR1 is SGHVS and CDR2 is FNYEAQ. The CDR3 is 13 residues long. The V end lost 5 bases, the J end lost 2 bases, and 8 bases lay between the germline ends. In DNA form, the CDR3 reads TGTGCCAGCAGCCCCGTTATCACAGATACGCAGTATTTT. Translating it yields CASSPVITDTQYF.

The V gene is TRBV4-2, the J gene TRBJ2-5; D is ambiguous. Trimming took off 1 base at V and 3 bases at J, with 9 bases between the two ends. CDR1 and CDR2 (germline): LGHNA, YNFKEQ. This CDR3 has 14 residues. CDR3 sequence: CASSQVGSKETQYF. In DNA form, the CDR3 reads TGTGCCAGCAGCCAAGTAGGCAGTAAAGAGACCCAGTACTTC.

This sequence joins TRBV10-3 and TRBJ2-7; weak D call: TRBD1 (6 bases). CDR1 ENHRY and CDR2 SYGVKD come from the germline V gene. The CDR3 has 13 amino acids. The ends were cut back, 4 bases at V and 5 bases at J, with 12 bases in the middle. In nucleotides, the CDR3 is TGTGCCATCAGTGGGACAGACCTAAACGAGCAGTACTTC. It is translated as CAISGTDLNEQYF.

The chain uses TRBV29-1 and TRBJ1-4, with D possibly TRBD1 on 6 matching bases. CDR1 SQVTM and CDR2 ANQGSEA come from the germline V gene. The CDR3 contains 14 residues. Trimming removed 4 bases at V and 2 bases at J, with 11 bases between. The DNA for the CDR3 is TGCAGCGTTGTCGGGGGGCTGACTAATGAAAAACTGTTTTTT. Translating it yields CSVVGGLTNEKLFF. Together with reference TRBV29-1 and TRBJ1-4, the CDR3 gives the full variable domain: SAVISQKPSRDICQRGTSLTIQCQVDSQVTMMFWYRQQPGQSLTLIATANQGSEATYESGFVIDKFPISRPNLTFSTLTVSNMSPEDSSIYLCSVVGGLTNEKLFFGSGTQLSVL.

The CDR3 nucleotides are TGTGCCTGGAGTAGAGGGACAGGGAATGGAAACACCATATATTTT. Its protein product is CAWSRGTGNGNTIYF. The V call is TRBV30, the J call TRBJ1-3; TRBD1 aligns across 9 bases. The V segment lost 2 bases and the J segment 3 bases; nucleotides outside the gene matches: 5. This CDR3 has 15 residues. Per germline, CDR1 GTSNPN and CDR2 SVGIG (reference sequence).

This clone occurred a few times. The gene calls are TRBV7-8 and TRBJ1-2; 10 positions agree with TRBD1. Germline CDR1 is SGHVS and CDR2 is FQNEAQ. With V trimmed by 4 bases and J by 6 bases, 2 bases remained unmatched. This CDR3 has 13 residues. CDR3 DNA: TGTGCCAGCAGCTGGGGACAGGGGAATGGCTACACCTTC. Translation: CASSWGQGNGYTF.

This clone was recorded only once. This chain uses TRBV27 with TRBJ2-3; 10 bases are shared with TRBD2. Losses at the gene ends were 6 bases for V and 5 bases for J; bases not matched to a gene: 8. CDR3 length equals 15 residues. Germline V lookup: CDR1 MNHEY, CDR2 SMNVEV (reference sequence). This chain's CDR3 is CASSSPSGSRDTQYF. For the CDR3, the DNA is TGTGCCAGCAGCTCACCTAGCGGGAGCCGAGATACGCAGTATTTT.

J is TRBJ2-7 and V is TRBV5-1, with TRBD1 matching 7 bases. The CDR3 sequence is 15 residues long. CDR1 and CDR2 from the germline V gene are SGHRS and YFSETQ. The V and J ends lost 4 bases and 2 bases, in that order; junction bases with no gene match: 9. For the CDR3, the DNA is TGCGCCAGCAGCCCCAGAGGGGGACAGACCTACGAGCAGTACTTC. This gives the protein CASSPRGGQTYEQYF.

This sequence joins TRBV11-2 and TRBJ2-7; possible D gene TRBD2, 6 bases. The V end was cut by 0 bases, the J end by 1 base, with 10 bases between. CDR3 length equals 15 residues. From germline, CDR1 is SGHAT and CDR2 FQNNGV. In DNA form, the CDR3 reads TGTGCCAGCAGCTTAGATCCGGGAGAGTCCTACGAGCAGTACTTC. This sequence encodes CASSLDPGESYEQYF. Supplemented by reference TRBV11-2 and TRBJ2-7, the full variable domain reads EAGVAQSPRYKIIEKRQSVAFWCNPISGHATLYWYQQILGQGPKLLIQFQNNGVVDDSQLPKDRFSAERLKGVDSTLKIQPAKLEDSAVYLCASSLDPGESYEQYFGPGTRLTVT.

The chain is built from TRBV30 and TRBJ1-4; 8 bases line up with TRBD1. Germline V gives CDR1 GTSNPN, CDR2 SVGIG (reference sequence). The J segment lost 2 bases and the V segment lost 3 bases, leaving 5 bases of the junction unmatched. This CDR3 is built from 15 residues. CDR3: CAWSRGQGTNEKLFF. CDR3 nucleotide sequence: TGTGCCTGGAGCCGCGGACAGGGCACTAATGAAAAACTGTTTTTT. Supplemented by reference TRBV30 and TRBJ1-4, the full variable domain reads SQTIHQWPATLVQPVGSPLSLECTVEGTSNPNLYWYRQAAGRGLQLLFYSVGIGQISSEVPQNLSASRPQDRQFILSSKKLLLSDSGFYLCAWSRGQGTNEKLFFGSGTQLSVL.

The chain carries TRBV7-6 and TRBJ2-5, with 11 bases lining up with TRBD1. V shed 3 bases, J shed 5 bases, and the junction held 5 bases outside the gene matches. This CDR3 comprises 15 residues. Per germline, CDR1 SGHVS and CDR2 FNYEAQ. DNA for the CDR3: TGTGCCAGCAGCTTCCGGACAGGGGGCGAGGAGACCCAGTACTTC. Its protein product is CASSFRTGGEETQYF.